A selection of T cell receptor beta chains follows, all from one sample in a study of blood T cell repertoires in COVID-19. The data were produced by immunoSEQ multiplex PCR, yet TCRdb's version contains in-frame clones alone and is incomplete. The table lists 150,000 to 200,000 clones, around 85% of them singletons. Sequenced material: peripheral blood. The source is a woman aged 60 to 75 with COVID-19, enrolled during active disease. Both conserved end residues are part of each CDR3. The order of the fields is clone size, V gene, J gene, D gene, CDR3 length, CDR3 DNA, CDR3 protein. The D gene is left open where the match is weak. Some rows mark clone size as missing; the rest say once, few, many or name a class of expanded clone.

size: -; V: TRBV5-1; J: TRBJ2-5; D: -; length: 15; DNA: TGCGCCAGCAGCTTGGCTCTGGGCGGGAAAGAGACCCAGTACTTC; CDR3: CASSLALGGKETQYF
size: -; V: TRBV11-2; J: TRBJ1-6; D: -; length: 15; DNA: TGTGCCAGCAGCCTACCCGGGATGCCAAATTCACCCCTCCACTTT; CDR3: CASSLPGMPNSPLHF
size: once; V: TRBV27; J: TRBJ2-7; D: TRBD1; length: 14; DNA: TGTGCCAGCAGTTTATGGCCAGGGGGCAGCGAGCAGTACTTC; CDR3: CASSLWPGGSEQYF
size: -; V: TRBV14; J: TRBJ2-7; D: TRBD1; length: 15; DNA: TGTGCCAGCAGCCAAGACAGGACAGGATCCTACGAGCAGTACTTC; CDR3: CASSQDRTGSYEQYF
size: -; V: TRBV6-5; J: TRBJ1-5; D: -; length: 14; DNA: TGTGCCAGCAGTTCCAGGGGCAGCAATCAGCCCCAGCATTTT; CDR3: CASSSRGSNQPQHF
size: -; V: TRBV10-3; J: TRBJ2-3; D: -; length: 12; DNA: TGTGCCATCAGTGGACTATCAGATACGCAGTATTTT; CDR3: CAISGLSDTQYF
size: -; V: TRBV24-1; J: TRBJ2-7; D: TRBD1; length: 14; DNA: TGTGCCACCAGTGACCCGGACAGGACATACGAGCAGTACTTC; CDR3: CATSDPDRTYEQYF
size: -; V: TRBV7-2; J: TRBJ1-6; D: -; length: 14; DNA: TGTGCCAGCAGCTTACGACATCTTAATTCACCCCTCCACTTT; CDR3: CASSLRHLNSPLHF
size: -; V: TRBV6-5; J: TRBJ1-1; D: -; length: 13; DNA: TGTGCCAGCAGGCTATACGAGACAGACGAAGCTTTCTTT; CDR3: CASRLYETDEAFF
size: -; V: TRBV11-2; J: TRBJ1-4; D: TRBD1; length: 14; DNA: TGTGCCAGCAGCTTGGGGACAGGGAATGAAAAACTGTTTTTT; CDR3: CASSLGTGNEKLFF
size: few; V: TRBV5-1; J: TRBJ2-1; D: TRBD2; length: 15; DNA: TGCGCCAGCAGTTCTGGGCTAGCGGGGTACAATGAGCAGTTCTTC; CDR3: CASSSGLAGYNEQFF
size: once; V: TRBV3-1/TRBV3-2; J: TRBJ2-7; D: TRBD2; length: 17; DNA: TGTGCCAGCAGCCAAGGATCAGCCCTAGCGGGAGACTACGAGCAGTACTTC; CDR3: CASSQGSALAGDYEQYF
size: -; V: TRBV7-2; J: TRBJ2-7; D: -; length: 15; DNA: TGTGCCAGCAGCTTAGGTCCAGACCTCCGAGGCGAGCAGTACTTC; CDR3: CASSLGPDLRGEQYF
size: once; V: TRBV9; J: TRBJ2-7; D: -; length: 16; DNA: TGTGCCAGCAGCGTAGGAGGGTCAGGGGCCTTCTACGAGCAGTACTTC; CDR3: CASSVGGSGAFYEQYF
size: -; V: TRBV7-2; J: TRBJ1-4; D: TRBD1; length: 14; DNA: TGTGCCAGCAGCCTAAGACAGGGCGGAGAAAAACTGTTTTTT; CDR3: CASSLRQGGEKLFF
size: many; V: TRBV5-1; J: TRBJ2-7; D: TRBD1; length: 15; DNA: TGCGCCAGCAGCCTGGGACAGGGGCCTACCTACGAGCAGTACTTC; CDR3: CASSLGQGPTYEQYF
size: -; V: TRBV6-6; J: TRBJ2-7; D: TRBD1; length: 16; DNA: TGTGCCAGCAGTTCGCCTACAGGGGGTCAATCCTACGAGCAGTACTTC; CDR3: CASSSPTGGQSYEQYF
size: -; V: TRBV5-8; J: TRBJ1-3; D: -; length: 14; DNA: TGTGCCAGCAGCCTAAAGCTGCCAGGAAACACCATATATTTT; CDR3: CASSLKLPGNTIYF
size: -; V: TRBV5-4; J: TRBJ2-5; D: TRBD1; length: 15; DNA: TGTGCCAGCAGCGGAAGACAGGGGCCCCAAGAGACCCAGTACTTC; CDR3: CASSGRQGPQETQYF
size: -; V: TRBV27; J: TRBJ2-6; D: TRBD1; length: 17; DNA: TGTGCCAGCAGTTTAAACAGGGGGGCAGCTGGGGCCAACGTCCTGACTTTC; CDR3: CASSLNRGAAGANVLTF
size: -; V: TRBV5-4; J: TRBJ2-7; D: TRBD2; length: 15; DNA: TGTGCCAGCAGCTTGGCGGGAGGGAGCTCCTACGAGCAGTACTTC; CDR3: CASSLAGGSSYEQYF
size: -; V: TRBV4-3; J: TRBJ2-7; D: -; length: 17; DNA: TGCGCCAGCAGCCAAGAGATAGACAGGATTTTCTCCTACGAGCAGTACTTC; CDR3: CASSQEIDRIFSYEQYF
size: few; V: TRBV9; J: TRBJ1-3; D: -; length: 14; DNA: TGTGCCAGCAGCGTAGGAAGCACTGGAAACACCATATATTTT; CDR3: CASSVGSTGNTIYF
size: -; V: TRBV5-4; J: TRBJ2-7; D: TRBD2; length: 16; DNA: TGTGCCAGCAGCTTGGGCAGCGGGGGCCCGTCCTACGAGCAGTACTTC; CDR3: CASSLGSGGPSYEQYF
size: -; V: TRBV9; J: TRBJ2-7; D: -; length: 15; DNA: TGTGCCAGCAGCGTAGATATCTCCGAGGGTCGGGAGCAGTACTTC; CDR3: CASSVDISEGREQYF
size: -; V: TRBV5-6; J: TRBJ1-2; D: TRBD1; length: 15; DNA: TGTGCCAGCAGCTATCTTGACAGGGACGCATATGGCTACACCTTC; CDR3: CASSYLDRDAYGYTF
size: -; V: TRBV27; J: TRBJ1-4; D: -; length: 14; DNA: TGTGCCAGCAGACCCCATGGGTCCGGGGAAAAACTGTTTTTT; CDR3: CASRPHGSGEKLFF
size: -; V: TRBV14; J: TRBJ1-2; D: -; length: 15; DNA: TGTGCCAGCAGCCAAGATTCGACCAGGGCGGCTGGCTACACCTTC; CDR3: CASSQDSTRAAGYTF
size: -; V: TRBV12-3/TRBV12-4; J: TRBJ2-7; D: TRBD1; length: 12; DNA: TGTGCCAGCATTGGACAGGGATTCGAGCAGTACTTC; CDR3: CASIGQGFEQYF
size: once; V: TRBV7-9; J: TRBJ2-7; D: -; length: 14; DNA: TGTGCCAGCAGCTTATCCGGAGAAGCATACGAGCAGTACTTC; CDR3: CASSLSGEAYEQYF
size: -; V: TRBV6-5; J: TRBJ1-5; D: -; length: 14; DNA: TGTGCCAGCAGTTACTCTTATAGCAATCAGCCCCAGCATTTT; CDR3: CASSYSYSNQPQHF
size: -; V: TRBV25-1; J: TRBJ1-3; D: -; length: 14; DNA: TGTGCCAGCAGTGAATCAGGGTTTGGAAACACCATATATTTT; CDR3: CASSESGFGNTIYF
size: -; V: TRBV6-6; J: TRBJ1-1; D: TRBD1; length: 14; DNA: TGTGCCAGCAGTCCGACAGGGGGGACCACTGAAGCTTTCTTT; CDR3: CASSPTGGTTEAFF